This entry lists 28 T cell receptor beta chains sequenced from one sample in a study of shared clonotypes between healthy human individuals. Data came from immunoSEQ multiplex PCR; TCRdb stores just in-frame clones and leaves some out. The table records approximately 1.5 million clones, around 98.5% of them present only once. The sequencing sample was made of naive CD4+ T cells sorted from blood. The subset denotes: CD45RA+ positively selected. The receptors come from a young man in good health.

The V call is TRBV18, the J call TRBJ2-3, with no clear D. CDR3 size: 13 residues. Germline V gene data show CDR1 as KGHSH and CDR2 as LQKENI. V was cut by 6 bases and J by 2 bases, with 9 bases left in between. The CDR3 sequence is CASSLSITDTQYF. The CDR3, as DNA: TGTGCCAGCTCGCTGTCAATCACAGATACGCAGTATTTT.

The chain is built from TRBV6-1 and TRBJ1-1, with a weak D call TRBD1 (6 bases). Germline CDR1 reads MNHNS; CDR2 reads SASEGT. With 0 bases removed from V and 7 bases from J, the gap between germline ends came to 12 bases. This CDR3 is built from 14 residues. DNA for the CDR3: TGTGCCAGCAGTGAAGCTGGAGGACAGCTTGAAGCTTTCTTT. Translating gives CASSEAGGQLEAFF.

In this sample, this clone turned up once. The V and J genes are TRBV7-2 and TRBJ2-3; the D is unclear. With 1 base removed from V and 5 bases from J, the gap between germline ends came to 7 bases. This CDR3 contains 13 residues. Germline lookup yields CDR1 SGHTA and CDR2 FQGNSA. Here the CDR3 reads CASSLEFQDTQYF. The CDR3 DNA follows: TGTGCCAGCAGCTTAGAGTTCCAAGATACGCAGTATTTT.

The V gene is TRBV7-8, the J gene TRBJ2-1; 7 nucleotides match TRBD1. Germline lookup yields CDR1 SGHVS and CDR2 FQNEAQ. The CDR3 sequence is 16 residues long. V was clipped by 0 bases and J by 0 bases; unmatched bases: 2. The CDR3, as DNA: TGTGCCAGCAGCTTAGCAGGGGGCAACTCCTACAATGAGCAGTTCTTC. Translation: CASSLAGGNSYNEQFF.

The rearrangement links TRBV18 to TRBJ2-6; possibly TRBD1 or TRBD2 for D (5 bases each). Germline V gene lookup returns CDR1 KGHSH and CDR2 LQKENI. This CDR3 spans 18 amino acids. Trimming stripped 3 bases from V and 0 bases from J, with 15 bases between. The CDR3 DNA sequence: TGTGCCAGCTCACCGCCTATGGGGACCAGCTCTGGGGCCAACGTCCTGACTTTC. Translating it yields CASSPPMGTSSGANVLTF.

This clone was observed a single time. The gene calls are TRBV15 and TRBJ2-7, with 7 bases aligning to TRBD1. Unmatched junction bases numbered 9, after V lost 5 bases and J lost 2 bases. The CDR3 is 15 amino acids. The germline V gene encodes CDR1 LNHNV and CDR2 YYDKDF (reference sequence). DNA of the CDR3: TGTGCCACCAGCCCCCGGACAGGTACCCCCTACGAGCAGTACTTC. Protein sequence: CATSPRTGTPYEQYF.

CDR3 sequence reads: CASSPLGQGMNEQFF. CDR3 bases: TGTGCCAGCTCACCTTTGGGACAGGGTATGAATGAGCAGTTCTTC. The chain employs TRBV18 and TRBJ2-1; 9 positions agree with TRBD1. The ends lost 3 bases at V and 7 bases at J; junction bases unmatched: 7. This CDR3 spans 15 amino acids. CDR1 and CDR2 from the germline V gene are KGHSH and LQKENI.

The V call is TRBV5-5, the J call TRBJ1-5; D not certain. The CDR3 length is 15 residues. The germline gives CDR1 SGHKS, CDR2 YYEKEE (reference sequence). Trimming took 0 bases from V and 0 from J, leaving 7 bases between them. The CDR3 sequence: CASSLVADSNQPQHF. CDR3 DNA sequence: TGTGCCAGCAGCTTGGTCGCGGATAGCAATCAGCCCCAGCATTTT.

V is TRBV10-2 and J is TRBJ2-7; 7 bases are a match to TRBD1. This CDR3 has 13 amino acids. Germline lookup yields CDR1 WSHSY and CDR2 SAAADI. The J segment lost 3 bases and the V segment lost 9 bases, leaving 8 bases of the junction unmatched. In DNA form, the CDR3 reads TGCGCCAGGGGAGACAGGGCCCACTACGAGCAGTACTTC. Translation gives CARGDRAHYEQYF.

The chain recombines TRBV11-1 with TRBJ2-7; the D call may be TRBD1 or TRBD2 (8 bases each). V gave up 5 bases and J gave up 2 bases, with 16 bases separating them. The germline V gene has CDR1 SGHAT and CDR2 FQDESV (reference sequence). The CDR3 consists of 15 residues. The CDR3 nucleotides read TGTGCCAGCAGCCAGGGGGCGGGAGGAACCTACGAGCAGTACTTC. Its protein is CASSQGAGGTYEQYF.

CDR3 nucleotide sequence: TGCGCCAGCAGCTCGGGGCTAACCCAACGCTATGGCTACACCTTC. Its translation is CASSSGLTQRYGYTF. V is TRBV5-1 and J is TRBJ1-2; D possibly corresponds to TRBD1 (5 bases). This CDR3 is 15 amino acids long. The germline V and J ends were trimmed by 3 bases and 4 bases, with 16 bases remaining between them. CDR1 SGHRS and CDR2 YFSETQ come from the germline V gene.

This clone was observed once. The chain has TRBV5-1 and TRBJ1-2; the D is unclear. This CDR3 is 12 amino acids long. Trimming removed 2 bases from V and 7 bases from J, with 9 bases in between. From germline, CDR1 is SGHRS and CDR2 YFSETQ. CDR3 DNA sequence: TGCGCCAGCAGCTTCCGGGAGGGTGGCTACACCTTC. Protein: CASSFREGGYTF.

The chain combines TRBV28 with TRBJ2-5, with D possibly being TRBD1 (6 bases). Germline V gene lookup returns CDR1 MDHEN and CDR2 SYDVKM. The CDR3 sequence is 15 residues long. Trimming took 3 bases from V and 2 from J, leaving 13 bases between them. The chain's CDR3 is CASSFFYGQQETQYF. DNA for the CDR3: TGTGCCAGCAGTTTCTTTTATGGACAGCAAGAGACCCAGTACTTC.

The rearrangement joins TRBV28 to TRBJ2-7; D is possibly TRBD1 (5 bases). CDR3 size: 15 residues. Trimming stripped 5 bases from V and 0 bases from J, with 14 bases between. Germline V gene data show CDR1 as MDHEN and CDR2 as SYDVKM. CDR3 bases: TGTGCCAGCAGTGGCCGGACATCAGGCTCCTACGAGCAGTACTTC. Its translation is CASSGRTSGSYEQYF.

The chain carries TRBV10-3 and TRBJ2-3; D gene unclear. CDR1 is ENHRY and CDR2 is SYGVKD in the germline V gene. V lost 4 bases and J lost 0, with 11 bases in between. This CDR3 is built from 15 residues. The CDR3 DNA follows: TGTGCCATCAGTGGGTCAACAACGAGCACAGATACGCAGTATTTT. Amino acids: CAISGSTTSTDTQYF.

The chain recombines TRBV5-8 with TRBJ2-2, with 11 bases fitting TRBD2. CDR3 size: 17 residues. Per germline, CDR1 SGHTS and CDR2 YDEGEE. The V segment lost 7 bases and the J segment 4 bases; nucleotides outside the gene matches: 12. The CDR3 DNA sequence: TGTGCCAGCCTAAGATCTCTAGCGGGAGGTGCCACCGGGGAGCTGTTTTTT. It translates to CASLRSLAGGATGELFF.

The J gene is TRBJ2-2, the V gene TRBV19, with D unclear. Trimming removed 2 bases from V and 2 bases from J, with 3 bases in between. The CDR3 has 13 residues. The germline gives CDR1 LNHDA, CDR2 SQIVND (reference sequence). The chain's CDR3 is CASSIINTGELFF. The DNA for the CDR3 is TGTGCCAGTAGTATAATAAACACCGGGGAGCTGTTTTTT.

The gene calls are TRBV9 and TRBJ2-1, with D perhaps TRBD2 (5 bases). V was clipped by 0 bases and J by 6 bases, with 10 bases between them. The CDR3 is 14 residues long. Germline CDR1 reads SGDLS; CDR2 reads YYNGEE. The CDR3 loop reads CASSVDLARNEQFF. CDR3 nucleotide sequence: TGTGCCAGCAGCGTAGACCTAGCACGCAATGAGCAGTTCTTC.

A note on this clone: This CDR3 is also generated by other DNA sequences in the sample. This chain links TRBV29-1 with TRBJ2-3, with 10 bases fitting TRBD2. Germline CDR1 SQVTM, CDR2 ANQGSEA. This CDR3 has 13 amino acids. Trimming removed 7 bases from V and 1 base from J; junction bases left unmatched: 2. CDR3 nucleotides: TGCAGCGGGCTAGCGGGAGGCACAGATACGCAGTATTTT. It yields the protein CSGLAGGTDTQYF.

The genes are TRBV7-6 and TRBJ2-7; D ambiguous. Between the trimmed V and J ends, which lost 5 bases and 3 bases, there was a span of 11 bases. From germline, CDR1 is SGHVS and CDR2 FNYEAQ. The CDR3 contains 13 residues. CDR3 sequence: CASSLGWVYEQYF. DNA for the CDR3: TGTGCCAGCAGCCTGGGCTGGGTCTACGAGCAGTACTTC.

The CDR3 loop reads CASTSHRGEQYF. CDR3 DNA: TGTGCCAGTACTAGTCATCGGGGCGAGCAGTACTTC. V is TRBV19 and J is TRBJ2-7, with a weak D call TRBD2 (5 bases). Germline CDR1 and CDR2: LNHDA and SQIVND (reference sequence). The CDR3 contains 12 residues. Trimming removed 7 bases from V and 6 bases from J, with 13 bases in between.

The V and J genes are TRBV18 and TRBJ1-2; no definite D call. V gave up 5 bases and J gave up 1 base, with 14 bases separating them. The CDR3 has 15 amino acids. From germline, CDR1 is KGHSH and CDR2 LQKENI. This chain's CDR3 is CASSNTSPINYGYTF. CDR3 coding DNA: TGTGCCAGCTCAAACACCAGTCCGATTAACTATGGCTACACCTTC.

The genes are TRBV28 and TRBJ1-1, with a possible D match to TRBD1 (5 bases). Between the trimmed V and J ends, which lost 8 bases and 7 bases, there was a span of 20 bases. The CDR3 has 14 amino acids. CDR1 MDHEN and CDR2 SYDVKM come from the germline V gene. CDR3 in amino acids: CASRPTGPTVEAFF. CDR3 sequence (DNA): TGTGCCAGCCGTCCAACGGGACCGACGGTTGAAGCTTTCTTT. Full variable domain (missing parts from reference TRBV28 and TRBJ1-1): DVKVTQSSRYLVKRTGEKVFLECVQDMDHENMFWYRQDPGLGLRLIYFSYDVKMKEKGDIPEGYSVSREKKERFSLILESASTNQTSMYLCASRPTGPTVEAFFGQGTRLTVV.

The rearrangement uses TRBV28 and TRBJ1-5, with 9 positions matching TRBD1. The CDR3 loop spans 16 amino acids. Unmatched junction bases numbered 5, after V lost 4 bases and J lost 1 base. In germline, CDR1 is MDHEN, CDR2 SYDVKM. The CDR3 nucleotides are TGTGCCAGCAGTTCCCTGGGGACAGGGAGCAATCAGCCCCAGCATTTT. Residues: CASSSLGTGSNQPQHF.

This sequence joins TRBV6-6 and TRBJ2-5, with TRBD1 as a possible D gene (5 bases). Germline assignment: CDR1 MNHNY and CDR2 SVGAGI (reference sequence). The CDR3 is made up of 14 amino acids. Trimming stripped 4 bases from V and 7 bases from J, with 16 bases between. This CDR3 reads CASSSKGSTGTQYF. Written as DNA, the CDR3 is TGTGCCAGCAGTTCGAAGGGGTCTACGGGGACCCAGTACTTC.

CDR3 coding DNA: TGCAGCGTTAGCCCTGCCAGTGAGCAGTTCTTC. It is translated as CSVSPASEQFF. The chain recombines TRBV29-1 with TRBJ2-1; D unresolved. Germline values: CDR1 SQVTM, CDR2 ANQGSEA. V was trimmed by 5 bases and J by 9 bases, leaving 11 bases between them. CDR3 length equals 11 residues.

The chain couples TRBV7-2 to TRBJ2-4; a possible D gene is TRBD1 (6 bases). The CDR3 is 15 amino acids. Looked up from germline, CDR1 is SGHTA and CDR2 is FQGNSA. The V end lost 5 bases, the J end lost 0 bases, and 11 bases lay between the germline ends. CDR3 sequence: CASSPWTVAKNIQYF. The CDR3 DNA is TGTGCCAGCAGCCCCTGGACAGTAGCCAAAAACATTCAGTACTTC.

This clone was detected only once. This chain joins TRBV18 and TRBJ1-4, with a tentative D call TRBD1 (6 bases). The CDR3 has 14 residues. From germline, CDR1 is KGHSH and CDR2 LQKENI. V lost 3 bases, J lost 8 bases, and 13 bases lay in between. As DNA, the CDR3 is TGTGCCAGCTCACCGGACAGTTCCCGGGAAAAACTGTTTTTT. Protein product: CASSPDSSREKLFF.